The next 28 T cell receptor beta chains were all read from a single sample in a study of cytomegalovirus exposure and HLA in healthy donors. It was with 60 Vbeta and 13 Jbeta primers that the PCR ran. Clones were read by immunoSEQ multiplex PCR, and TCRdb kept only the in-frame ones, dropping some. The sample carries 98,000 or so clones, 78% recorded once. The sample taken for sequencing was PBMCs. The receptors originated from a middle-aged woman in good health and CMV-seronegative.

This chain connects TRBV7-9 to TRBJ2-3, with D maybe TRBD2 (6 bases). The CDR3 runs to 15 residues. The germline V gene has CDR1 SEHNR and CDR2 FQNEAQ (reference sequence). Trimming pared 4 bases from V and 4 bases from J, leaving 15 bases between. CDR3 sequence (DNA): TGTGCCAGCAGCTCGGTTCTAGCGATCGCAGATACGCAGTATTTT. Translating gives CASSSVLAIADTQYF.

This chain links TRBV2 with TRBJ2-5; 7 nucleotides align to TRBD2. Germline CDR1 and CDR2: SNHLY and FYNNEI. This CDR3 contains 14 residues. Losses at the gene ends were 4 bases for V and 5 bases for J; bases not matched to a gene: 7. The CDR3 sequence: CASSAPSGIETQYF. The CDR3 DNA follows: TGTGCCAGCAGTGCCCCTAGCGGCATCGAGACCCAGTACTTC. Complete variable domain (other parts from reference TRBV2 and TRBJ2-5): EPEVTQTPSHQVTQMGQEVILRCVPISNHLYFYWYRQILGQKVEFLVSFYNNEISEKSEIFDDQFSVERPDGSNFTLKIRSTKLEDSAMYFCASSAPSGIETQYFGPGTRLLVL.

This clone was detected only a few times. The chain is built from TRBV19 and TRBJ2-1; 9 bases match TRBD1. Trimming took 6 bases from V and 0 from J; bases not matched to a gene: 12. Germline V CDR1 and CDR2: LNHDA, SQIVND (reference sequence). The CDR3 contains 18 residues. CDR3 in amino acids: CASRGDRERFSSYNEQFF. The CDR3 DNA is TGTGCCAGTAGGGGGGACAGGGAGCGTTTCAGCTCCTACAATGAGCAGTTCTTC.

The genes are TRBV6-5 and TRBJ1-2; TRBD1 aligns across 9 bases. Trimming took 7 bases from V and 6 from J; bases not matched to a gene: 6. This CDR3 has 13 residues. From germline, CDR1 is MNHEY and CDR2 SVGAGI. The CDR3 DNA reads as TGTGCCAGCACCGAACAGGGGGCAGATGGCTACACCTTC. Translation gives CASTEQGADGYTF.

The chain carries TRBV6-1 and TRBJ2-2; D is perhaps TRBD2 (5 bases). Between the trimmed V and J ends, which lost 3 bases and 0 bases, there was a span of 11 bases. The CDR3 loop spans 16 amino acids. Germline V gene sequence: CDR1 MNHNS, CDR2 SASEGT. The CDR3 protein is CASSELVRANTGELFF. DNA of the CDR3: TGTGCCAGCAGTGAGCTAGTGAGGGCGAACACCGGGGAGCTGTTTTTT.

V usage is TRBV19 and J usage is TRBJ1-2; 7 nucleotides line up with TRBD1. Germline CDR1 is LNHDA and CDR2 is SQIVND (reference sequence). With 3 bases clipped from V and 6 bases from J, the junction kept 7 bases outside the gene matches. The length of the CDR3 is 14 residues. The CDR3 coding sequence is TGTGCCAGTAGTATCTCGACAGGGCCTCATGGCTACACCTTC. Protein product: CASSISTGPHGYTF.

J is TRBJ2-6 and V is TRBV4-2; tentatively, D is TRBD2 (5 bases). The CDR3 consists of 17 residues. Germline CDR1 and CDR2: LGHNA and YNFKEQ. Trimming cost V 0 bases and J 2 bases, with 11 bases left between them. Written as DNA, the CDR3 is TGTGCCAGCAGCCAAGATAGGCGGGTTACTGGGGCCAACGTCCTGACTTTC. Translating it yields CASSQDRRVTGANVLTF.

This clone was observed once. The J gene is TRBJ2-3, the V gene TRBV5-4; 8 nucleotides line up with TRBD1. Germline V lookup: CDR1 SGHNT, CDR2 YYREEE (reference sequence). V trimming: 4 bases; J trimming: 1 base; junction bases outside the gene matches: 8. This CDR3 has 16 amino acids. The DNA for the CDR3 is TGTGCCAGCAGCACCCTTGACAGGGGACGCACAGATACGCAGTATTTT. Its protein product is CASSTLDRGRTDTQYF.

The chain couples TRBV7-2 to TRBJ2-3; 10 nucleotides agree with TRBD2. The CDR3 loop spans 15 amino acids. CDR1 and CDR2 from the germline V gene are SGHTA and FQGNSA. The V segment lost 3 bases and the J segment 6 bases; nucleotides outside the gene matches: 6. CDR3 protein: CASSLASGSFDTQYF. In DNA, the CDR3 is TGTGCCAGCAGCTTGGCTAGCGGGAGTTTCGATACGCAGTATTTT.

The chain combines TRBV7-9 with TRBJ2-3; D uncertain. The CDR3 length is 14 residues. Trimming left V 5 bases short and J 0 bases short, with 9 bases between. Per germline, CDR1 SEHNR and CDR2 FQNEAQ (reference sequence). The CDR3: CASSPGWSTDTQYF. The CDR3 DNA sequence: TGTGCCAGCAGCCCCGGGTGGAGCACAGATACGCAGTATTTT.

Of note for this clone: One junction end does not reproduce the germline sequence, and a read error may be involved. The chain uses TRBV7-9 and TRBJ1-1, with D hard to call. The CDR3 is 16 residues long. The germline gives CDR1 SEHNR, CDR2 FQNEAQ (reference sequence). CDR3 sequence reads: CSSSFLSTTPNTEAFF. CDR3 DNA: TGTTCCAGCAGCTTCTTATCGACAACCCCGAACACTGAAGCTTTCTTT.

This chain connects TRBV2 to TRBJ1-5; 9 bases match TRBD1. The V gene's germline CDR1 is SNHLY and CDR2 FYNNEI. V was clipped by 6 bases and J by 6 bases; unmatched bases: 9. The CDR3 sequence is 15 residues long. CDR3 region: CASREQGAQSQPQHF. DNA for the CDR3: TGTGCCAGCAGAGAACAGGGGGCGCAGAGTCAGCCCCAGCATTTT.

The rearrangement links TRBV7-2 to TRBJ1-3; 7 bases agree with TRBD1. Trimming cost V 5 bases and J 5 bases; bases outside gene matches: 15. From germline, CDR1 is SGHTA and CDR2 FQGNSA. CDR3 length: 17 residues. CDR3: CASSPLGARGLRNTIYF. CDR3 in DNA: TGTGCCAGCAGCCCCCTAGGGGCGAGGGGGCTCAGAAACACCATATATTTT.

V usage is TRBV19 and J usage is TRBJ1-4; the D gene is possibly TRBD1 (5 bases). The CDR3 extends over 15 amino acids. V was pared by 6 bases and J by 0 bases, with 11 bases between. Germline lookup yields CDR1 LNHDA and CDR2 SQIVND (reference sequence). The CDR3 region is CASSSRGSTNEKLFF. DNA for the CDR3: TGTGCCAGTAGCTCCCGGGGGTCAACTAATGAAAAACTGTTTTTT.

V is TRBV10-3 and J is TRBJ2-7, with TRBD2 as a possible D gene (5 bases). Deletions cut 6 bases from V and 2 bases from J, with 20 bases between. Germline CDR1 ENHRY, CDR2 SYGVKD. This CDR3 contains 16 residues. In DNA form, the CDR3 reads TGTGCCATCAGCCCTCGCGTAACCGGGGTGACCTACGAGCAGTACTTC. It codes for CAISPRVTGVTYEQYF.

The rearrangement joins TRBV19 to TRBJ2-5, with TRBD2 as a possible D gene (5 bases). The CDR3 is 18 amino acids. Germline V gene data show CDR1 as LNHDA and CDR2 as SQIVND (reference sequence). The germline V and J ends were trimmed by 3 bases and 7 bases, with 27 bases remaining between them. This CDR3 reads CASSIFDYRGKGKGTQYF. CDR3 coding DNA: TGTGCCAGTAGTATCTTCGATTATCGGGGTAAAGGAAAGGGGACCCAGTACTTC.

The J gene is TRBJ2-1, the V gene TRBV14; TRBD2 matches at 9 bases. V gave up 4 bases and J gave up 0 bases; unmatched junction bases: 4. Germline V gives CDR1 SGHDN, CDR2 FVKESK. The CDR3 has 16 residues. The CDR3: CASSPLAGSSYNEQFF. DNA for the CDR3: TGTGCCAGCAGCCCTCTAGCGGGAAGCTCCTACAATGAGCAGTTCTTC.

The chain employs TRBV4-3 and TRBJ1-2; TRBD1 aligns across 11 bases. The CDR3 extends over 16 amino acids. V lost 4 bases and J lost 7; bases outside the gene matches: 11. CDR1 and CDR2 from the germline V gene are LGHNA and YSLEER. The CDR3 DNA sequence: TGCGCCAGCAGCCGGACAGGGGGCGTTGGGGCGGGTGGCTACACCTTC. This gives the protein CASSRTGGVGAGGYTF.

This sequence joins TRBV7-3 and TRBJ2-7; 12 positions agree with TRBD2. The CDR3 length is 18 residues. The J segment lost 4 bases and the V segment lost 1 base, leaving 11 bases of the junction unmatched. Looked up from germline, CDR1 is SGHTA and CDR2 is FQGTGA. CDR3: CASSLRGGGLAGLYEQYF. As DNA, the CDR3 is TGTGCCAGCAGCTTAAGAGGCGGGGGACTAGCGGGTTTATACGAGCAGTACTTC. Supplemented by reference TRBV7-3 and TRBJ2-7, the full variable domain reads GAGVSQTPSNKVTEKGKYVELRCDPISGHTALYWYRQSLGQGPEFLIYFQGTGAADDSGLPNDRFFAVRPEGSVSTLKIQRTERGDSAVYLCASSLRGGGLAGLYEQYFGPGTRLTVT.

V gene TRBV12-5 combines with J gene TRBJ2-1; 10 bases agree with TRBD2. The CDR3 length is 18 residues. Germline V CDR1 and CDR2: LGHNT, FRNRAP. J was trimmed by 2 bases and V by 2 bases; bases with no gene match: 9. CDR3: CASGLSPLAGATYNEQFF. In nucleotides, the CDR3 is TGTGCTAGTGGTTTGTCCCCTCTAGCGGGAGCCACCTACAATGAGCAGTTCTTC.

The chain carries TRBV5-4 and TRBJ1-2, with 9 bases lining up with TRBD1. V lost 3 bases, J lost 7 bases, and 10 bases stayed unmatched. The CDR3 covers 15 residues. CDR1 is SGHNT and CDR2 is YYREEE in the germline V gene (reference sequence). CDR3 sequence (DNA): TGTGCCAGCAGCTCGGTGACAGGGGGACAATCTGGCTACACCTTC. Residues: CASSSVTGGQSGYTF.

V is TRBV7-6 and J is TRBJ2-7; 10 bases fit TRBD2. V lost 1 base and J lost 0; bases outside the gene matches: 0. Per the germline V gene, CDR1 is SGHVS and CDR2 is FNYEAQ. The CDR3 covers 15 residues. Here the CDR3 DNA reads TGTGCCAGCAGCTTAGGGACTAGCGGCTCCTACGAGCAGTACTTC. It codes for CASSLGTSGSYEQYF.

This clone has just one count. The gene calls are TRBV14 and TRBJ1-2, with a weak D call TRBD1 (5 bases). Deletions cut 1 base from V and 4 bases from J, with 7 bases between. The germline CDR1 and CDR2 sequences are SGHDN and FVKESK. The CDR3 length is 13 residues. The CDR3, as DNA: TGTGCCAGCAGCCAAGGGGGCAGCTATGGCTACACCTTC. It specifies CASSQGGSYGYTF.

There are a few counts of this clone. The CDR3 region has the DNA TGCGCCAGCAGCTTCCCCGGGACAGGGTTTAAGCAGTACTTC. Its translation: CASSFPGTGFKQYF. The chain combines TRBV5-1 with TRBJ2-7; 9 bases are shared with TRBD1. The germline V gene has CDR1 SGHRS and CDR2 YFSETQ. The CDR3 runs 14 residues. V lost 2 bases and J lost 8; bases outside the gene matches: 8.

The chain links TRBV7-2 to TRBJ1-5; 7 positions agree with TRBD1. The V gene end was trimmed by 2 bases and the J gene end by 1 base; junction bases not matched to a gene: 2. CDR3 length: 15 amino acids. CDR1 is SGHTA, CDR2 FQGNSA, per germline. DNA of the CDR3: TGTGCCAGCAGCTTAATACAGGGGAGCAATCAGCCCCAGCATTTT. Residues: CASSLIQGSNQPQHF.

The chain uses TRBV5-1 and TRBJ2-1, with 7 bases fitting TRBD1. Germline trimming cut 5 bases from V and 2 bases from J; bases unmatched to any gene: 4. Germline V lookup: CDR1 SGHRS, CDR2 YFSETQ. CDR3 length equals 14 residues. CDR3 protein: CASSRTGPYNEQFF. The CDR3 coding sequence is TGCGCCAGCAGTAGGACAGGCCCCTACAATGAGCAGTTCTTC.

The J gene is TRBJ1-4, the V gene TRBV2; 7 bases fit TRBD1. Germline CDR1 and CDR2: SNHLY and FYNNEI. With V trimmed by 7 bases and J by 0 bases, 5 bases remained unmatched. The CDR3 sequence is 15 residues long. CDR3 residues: CASKETGTTNEKLFF. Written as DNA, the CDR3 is TGTGCCAGCAAAGAGACAGGGACAACTAATGAAAAACTGTTTTTT.

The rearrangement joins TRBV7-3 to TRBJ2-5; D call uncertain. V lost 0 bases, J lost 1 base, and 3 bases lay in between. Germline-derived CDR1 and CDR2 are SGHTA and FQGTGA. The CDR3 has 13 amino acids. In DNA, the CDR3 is TGTGCCAGCAGCTTAACCTTCCAAGAGACCCAGTACTTC. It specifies CASSLTFQETQYF.